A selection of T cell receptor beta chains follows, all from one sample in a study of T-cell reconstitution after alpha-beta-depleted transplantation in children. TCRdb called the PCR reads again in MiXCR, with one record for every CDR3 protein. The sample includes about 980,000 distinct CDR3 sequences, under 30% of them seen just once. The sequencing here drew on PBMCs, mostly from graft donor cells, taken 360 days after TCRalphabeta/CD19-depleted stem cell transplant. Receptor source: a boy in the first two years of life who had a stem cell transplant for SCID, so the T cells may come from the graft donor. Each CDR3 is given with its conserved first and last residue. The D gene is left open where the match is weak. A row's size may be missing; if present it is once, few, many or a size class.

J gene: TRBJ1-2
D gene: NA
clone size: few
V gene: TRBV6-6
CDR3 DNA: TGTGCCAGCCAACACTATGGCTACACCTTC
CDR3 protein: CASQHYGYTF

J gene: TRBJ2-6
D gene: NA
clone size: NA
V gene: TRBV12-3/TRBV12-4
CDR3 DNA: TGTGCCAGCAGTGCGACTCGATCGGGAGGGGCCAACGTCCTGACTTTC
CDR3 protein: CASSATRSGGANVLTF

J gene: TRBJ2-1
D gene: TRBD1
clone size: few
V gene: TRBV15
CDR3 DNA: TGTGCCACCAGCAGAGTGTTAGGGACAGGGGCCAATGAGCAGTTCTTC
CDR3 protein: CATSRVLGTGANEQFF

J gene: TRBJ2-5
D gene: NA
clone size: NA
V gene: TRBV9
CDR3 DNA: TGTGCCAGCAGCGTAGTGGACCAAGAGACCCAGTACTTC
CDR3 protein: CASSVVDQETQYF

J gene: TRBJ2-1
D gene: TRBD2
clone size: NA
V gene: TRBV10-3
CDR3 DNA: TGTGCCATCAGTGAGGGGACTAACTACAATGAGCAGTTCTTC
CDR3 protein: CAISEGTNYNEQFF

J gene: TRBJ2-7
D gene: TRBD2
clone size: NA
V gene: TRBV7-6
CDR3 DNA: TGTGCCAGCAGCCCCAATCGTCTAGCGGGGGGGCCTGGGTACGAGCAGTACTTC
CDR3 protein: CASSPNRLAGGPGYEQYF

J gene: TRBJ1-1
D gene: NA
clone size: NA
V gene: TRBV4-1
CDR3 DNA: TGCGCCAGCAGCCAGTACGGGACGGTGAACACTGAAGCTTTCTTT
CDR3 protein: CASSQYGTVNTEAFF

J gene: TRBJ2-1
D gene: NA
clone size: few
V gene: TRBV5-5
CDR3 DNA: TGTGCCAGCAGCTTGGCGGCCAGGGCCAGCTCCTACAATGAGCAGTTCTTC
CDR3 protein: CASSLAARASSYNEQFF

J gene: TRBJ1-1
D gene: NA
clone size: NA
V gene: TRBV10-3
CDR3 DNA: TGTGCCATCAATAAGGGAATGGCCACTGAAGCTTTCTTT
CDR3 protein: CAINKGMATEAFF

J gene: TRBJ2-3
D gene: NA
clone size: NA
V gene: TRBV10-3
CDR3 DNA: TGTGCCATCAGTGGACACGAGAGCACAGATACGCAGTATTTT
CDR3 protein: CAISGHESTDTQYF

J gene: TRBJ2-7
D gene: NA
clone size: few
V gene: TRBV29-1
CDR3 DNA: TGCAGCGTTGTAGGAGGGAGATCCTACGAGCAGTACTTC
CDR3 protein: CSVVGGRSYEQYF

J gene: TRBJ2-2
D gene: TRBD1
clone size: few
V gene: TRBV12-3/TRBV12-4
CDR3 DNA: TGTGCCAGCTCCTCGACCCTGGGACAGGGGACATCGAACACCGGGGAGCTGTTTTTT
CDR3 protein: CASSSTLGQGTSNTGELFF

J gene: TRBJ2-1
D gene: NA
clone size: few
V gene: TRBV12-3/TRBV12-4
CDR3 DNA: TGTGCCAGCAGTATCCGGGACCAGGGGTTCTTC
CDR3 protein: CASSIRDQGFF

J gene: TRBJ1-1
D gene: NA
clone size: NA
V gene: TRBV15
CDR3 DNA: TGTGCCACCAGCAGAGATCTGCGGCAGGGAATCGAAGCTTTCTTT
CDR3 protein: CATSRDLRQGIEAFF

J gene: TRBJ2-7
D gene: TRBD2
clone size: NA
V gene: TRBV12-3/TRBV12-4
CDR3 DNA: TGTGCCAGCAGTTTGAAACTAGCGGGAGACGAGCAGTACTTC
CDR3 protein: CASSLKLAGDEQYF

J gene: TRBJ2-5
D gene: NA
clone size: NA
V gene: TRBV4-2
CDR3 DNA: TGTGCCAGCAGCCACCGAGACAGACAAGAGACCCAGTACTTC
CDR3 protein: CASSHRDRQETQYF

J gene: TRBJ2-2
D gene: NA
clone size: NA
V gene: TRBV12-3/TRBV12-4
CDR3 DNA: TGTGCCAGCACTATACTTCCGTCGGGCACCGGGGAGCTGTTTTTT
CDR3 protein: CASTILPSGTGELFF

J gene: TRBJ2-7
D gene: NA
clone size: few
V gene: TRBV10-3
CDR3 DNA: TGTGCCTTACGTACTAACAGTACCAGCTCCTACGAGCAGTACTTC
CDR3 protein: CALRTNSTSSYEQYF

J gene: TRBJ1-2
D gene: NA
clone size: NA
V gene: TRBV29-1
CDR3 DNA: TGCAGCGTTGATGGGGGCATGAACTATGGCTACACCTTC
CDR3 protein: CSVDGGMNYGYTF

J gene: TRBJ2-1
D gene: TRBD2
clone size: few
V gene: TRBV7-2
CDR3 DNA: TGTGCCAGCAGCGGTAAAGGACTAGCGGGGGGATACAATGAGCAGTTCTTC
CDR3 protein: CASSGKGLAGGYNEQFF

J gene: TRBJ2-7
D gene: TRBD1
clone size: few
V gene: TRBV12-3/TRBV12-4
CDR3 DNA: TGTGCCAGCAGACGTACGCTTGACAGGGGAAGGGTCTACGAGCAGTACTTC
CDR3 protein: CASRRTLDRGRVYEQYF

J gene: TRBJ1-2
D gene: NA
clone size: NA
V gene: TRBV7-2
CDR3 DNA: TGTGCCAGCAGCTTAGTGGGACTCCGGCACACCTTC
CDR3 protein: CASSLVGLRHTF

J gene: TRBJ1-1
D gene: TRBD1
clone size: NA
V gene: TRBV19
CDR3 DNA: TGTGCCAGTAGTATGGGACAGGTGAACACTGAAGCTTTCTTT
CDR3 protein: CASSMGQVNTEAFF

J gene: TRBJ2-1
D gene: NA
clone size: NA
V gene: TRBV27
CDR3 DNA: TGTGCCAGCAGTTTTGGGGGACCGACAGGCCTATACAATGAGCAGTTCTTC
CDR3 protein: CASSFGGPTGLYNEQFF

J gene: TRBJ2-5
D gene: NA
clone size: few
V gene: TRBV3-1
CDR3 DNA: TGTGCCAGCAGCAAAGATTGGGCTACCCAAGAGACCCAGTACTTC
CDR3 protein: CASSKDWATQETQYF

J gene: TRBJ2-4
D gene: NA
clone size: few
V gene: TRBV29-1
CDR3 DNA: TGCAGCGTTGAATGGCGGGGAGTAGCCAAAAACATTCAGTACTTC
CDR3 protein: CSVEWRGVAKNIQYF

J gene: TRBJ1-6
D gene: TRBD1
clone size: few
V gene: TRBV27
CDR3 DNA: TGTGCCAGCAGTTTGGGGACAGGGGCGAATTCACCCCTCCACTTT
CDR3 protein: CASSLGTGANSPLHF

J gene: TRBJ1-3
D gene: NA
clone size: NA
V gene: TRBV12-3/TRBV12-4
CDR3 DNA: TGTACCAGCAGTCCCCGGGCGCGGGATCCCTCTGGAAACACCATATATTTT
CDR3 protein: CTSSPRARDPSGNTIYF

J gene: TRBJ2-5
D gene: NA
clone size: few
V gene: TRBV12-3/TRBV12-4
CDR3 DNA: TGTGCCAGCAGTTTCCCGGGAAGCGCTGCGGAGACCCAGTACTTC
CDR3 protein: CASSFPGSAAETQYF

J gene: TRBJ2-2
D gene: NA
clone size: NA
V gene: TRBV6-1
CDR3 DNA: TGTGCCAGCAGTGGGTTAGGTCAGACCACCGGGGAGCTGTTTTTT
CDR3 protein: CASSGLGQTTGELFF

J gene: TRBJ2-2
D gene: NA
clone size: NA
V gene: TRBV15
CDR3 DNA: TGTGCCACCAGCAGAGGGGGCAGACCAGCGAACACCGGGGAGCTGTTTTTT
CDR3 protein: CATSRGGRPANTGELFF

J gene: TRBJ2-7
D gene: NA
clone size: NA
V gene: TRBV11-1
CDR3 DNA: TGTGCCAGCAGCCCCGAAGGCGTACTGTACGAGCAGTACTTC
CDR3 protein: CASSPEGVLYEQYF

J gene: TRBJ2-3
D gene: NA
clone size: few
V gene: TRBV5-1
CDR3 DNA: TGCGCCAGCAGCTCAATCGTAAGCACAGATACGCAGTATTTT
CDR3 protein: CASSSIVSTDTQYF

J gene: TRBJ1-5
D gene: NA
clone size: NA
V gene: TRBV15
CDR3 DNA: TGTGCCACCAGCAGAGATTTGGGGGATTTTAATCAGCCCCAGCATTTT
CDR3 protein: CATSRDLGDFNQPQHF

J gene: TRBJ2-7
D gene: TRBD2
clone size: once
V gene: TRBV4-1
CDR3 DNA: TGCGCCAGCAGCCGAAGCGGGGAGGCGTACGAGCAGTACTTC
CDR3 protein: CASSRSGEAYEQYF

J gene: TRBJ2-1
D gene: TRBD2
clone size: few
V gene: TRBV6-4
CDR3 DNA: TGTGCCAGCAGTGACGGGACTAGCAGGGAGCAGTTCTTC
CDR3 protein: CASSDGTSREQFF

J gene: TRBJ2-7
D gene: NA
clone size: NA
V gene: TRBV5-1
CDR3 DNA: TGCGCCAGCAAGGGGAACTACGAGCAGTACTTC
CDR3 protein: CASKGNYEQYF

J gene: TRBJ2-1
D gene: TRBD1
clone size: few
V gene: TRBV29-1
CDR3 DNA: TGCAGCGCAGAGGGGACAGGGCGCAATGAGCAGTTCTTC
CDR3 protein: CSAEGTGRNEQFF

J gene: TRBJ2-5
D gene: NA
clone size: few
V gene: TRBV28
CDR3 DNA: TGTGCCAGCAGTTTTGCCGGGGCCAGGGAGACCCAGTACTTC
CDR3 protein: CASSFAGARETQYF

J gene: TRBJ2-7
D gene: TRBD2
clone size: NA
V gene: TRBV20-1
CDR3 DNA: TGCAGTGCCCGCCCTCCGACTAGCGGGGTTTCCTACGAGCAGTACTTC
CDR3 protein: CSARPPTSGVSYEQYF

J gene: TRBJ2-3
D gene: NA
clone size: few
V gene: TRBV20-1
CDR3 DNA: TGCAGTGCCTGGGCCTCTGGCACAGATACGCAGTATTTT
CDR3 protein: CSAWASGTDTQYF

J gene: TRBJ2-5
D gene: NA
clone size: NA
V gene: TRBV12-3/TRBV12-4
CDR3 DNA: TGTGCCAGCAGTTTTCGGTGGGAAAGAGAAGAGACCCAGTACTTC
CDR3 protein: CASSFRWEREETQYF

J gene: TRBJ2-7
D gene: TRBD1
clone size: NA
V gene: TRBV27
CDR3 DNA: TGTGCCAGCAGATATTGCCTAGGGAGATGGACAGGAGTTTCGTGTGACGAGCAGTACTTC
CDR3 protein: CASRYCLGRWTGVSCDEQYF

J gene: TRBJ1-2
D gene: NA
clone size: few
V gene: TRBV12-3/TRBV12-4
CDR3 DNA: TGTGCCAGCAGTTCCAACAGGAACTATGGCTACACCTTC
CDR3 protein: CASSSNRNYGYTF

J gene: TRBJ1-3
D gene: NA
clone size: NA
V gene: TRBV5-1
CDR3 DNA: TGCGCCAGCAGCCCAATCGCGGGCGGAAACACCATATATTTT
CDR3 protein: CASSPIAGGNTIYF

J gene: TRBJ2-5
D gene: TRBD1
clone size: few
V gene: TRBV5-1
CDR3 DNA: TGCGCCAGCAGCTTGGGGGACAGGGAAGAGACCCAGTACTTC
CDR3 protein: CASSLGDREETQYF

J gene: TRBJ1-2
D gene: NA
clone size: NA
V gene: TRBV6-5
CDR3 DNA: TGTGCCAGCAGTTACGGGACCGCGGGCTATGGCTACACCTTC
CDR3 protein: CASSYGTAGYGYTF